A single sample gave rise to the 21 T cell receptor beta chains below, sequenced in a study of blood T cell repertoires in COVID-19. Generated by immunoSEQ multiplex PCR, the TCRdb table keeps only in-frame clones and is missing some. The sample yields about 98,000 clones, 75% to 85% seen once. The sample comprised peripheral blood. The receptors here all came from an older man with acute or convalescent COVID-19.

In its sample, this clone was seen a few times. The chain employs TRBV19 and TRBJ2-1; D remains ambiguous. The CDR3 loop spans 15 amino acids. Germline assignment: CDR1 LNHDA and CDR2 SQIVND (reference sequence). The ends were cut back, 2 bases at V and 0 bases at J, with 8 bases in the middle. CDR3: CASSITHSSYNEQFF. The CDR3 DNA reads TGTGCCAGTAGTATAACTCACAGCTCCTACAATGAGCAGTTCTTC.

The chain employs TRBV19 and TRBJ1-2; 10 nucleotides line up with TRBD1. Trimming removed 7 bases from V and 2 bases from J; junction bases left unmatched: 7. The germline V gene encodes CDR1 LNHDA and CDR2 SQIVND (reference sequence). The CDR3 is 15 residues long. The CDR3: CASKTGTGVNYGYTF. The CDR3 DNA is TGTGCCAGTAAAACCGGGACAGGGGTGAACTATGGCTACACCTTC.

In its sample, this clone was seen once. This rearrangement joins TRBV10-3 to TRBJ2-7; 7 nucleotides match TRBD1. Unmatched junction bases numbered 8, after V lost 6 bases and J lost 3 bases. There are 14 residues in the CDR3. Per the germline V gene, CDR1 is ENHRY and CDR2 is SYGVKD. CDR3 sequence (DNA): TGTGCCATCAGGCCGGGACAGTCGAACTACGAGCAGTACTTC. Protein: CAIRPGQSNYEQYF.

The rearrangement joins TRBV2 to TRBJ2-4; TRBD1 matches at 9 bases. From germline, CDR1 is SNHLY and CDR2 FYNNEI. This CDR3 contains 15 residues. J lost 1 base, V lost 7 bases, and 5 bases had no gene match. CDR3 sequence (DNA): TGTGCCAGCACCCCGGACAGGGGCGCCAAAAACATTCAGTACTTC. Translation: CASTPDRGAKNIQYF.

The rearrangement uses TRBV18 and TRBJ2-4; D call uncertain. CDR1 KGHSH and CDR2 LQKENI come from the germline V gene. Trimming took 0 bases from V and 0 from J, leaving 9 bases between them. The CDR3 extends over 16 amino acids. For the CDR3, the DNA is TGTGCCAGCTCACCACCGGCACCAATAGCCAAAAACATTCAGTACTTC. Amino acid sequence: CASSPPAPIAKNIQYF.

CDR3 loop: CASSQGTTNTGELFF. The CDR3 DNA sequence: TGTGCCAGCAGCCAAGGGACTACCAACACCGGGGAGCTGTTTTTT. This rearrangement joins TRBV3-1 (or the pseudogene TRBV3-2) to TRBJ2-2; tentative D call: TRBD2 (6 bases). Per germline, CDR1 LGHDT and CDR2 YNNKEL (reference sequence). Trimming removed 1 base from V and 2 bases from J, with 8 bases in between. This CDR3 is 15 amino acids long.

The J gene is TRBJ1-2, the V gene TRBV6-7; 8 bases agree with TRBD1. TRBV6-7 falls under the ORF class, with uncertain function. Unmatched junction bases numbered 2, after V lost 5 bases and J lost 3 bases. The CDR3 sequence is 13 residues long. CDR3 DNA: TGTGCCAGCAGTCCGGACAGGGACTATGGCTACACCTTC. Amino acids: CASSPDRDYGYTF.

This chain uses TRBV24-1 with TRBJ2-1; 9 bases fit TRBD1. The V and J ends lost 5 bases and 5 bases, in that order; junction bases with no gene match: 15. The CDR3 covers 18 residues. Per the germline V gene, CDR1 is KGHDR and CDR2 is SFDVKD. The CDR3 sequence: CATSGRGTGFRLDNEQFF. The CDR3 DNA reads TGTGCCACCAGTGGGCGGGGGACAGGGTTTCGGTTGGACAATGAGCAGTTCTTC.

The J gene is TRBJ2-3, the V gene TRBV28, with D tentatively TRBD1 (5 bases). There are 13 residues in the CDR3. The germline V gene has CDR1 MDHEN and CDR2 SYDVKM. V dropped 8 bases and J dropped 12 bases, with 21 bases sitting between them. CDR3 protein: CASRSTVGAPQYF. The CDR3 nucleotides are TGTGCCAGCCGCTCTACCGTAGGGGCCCCACAGTATTTT.

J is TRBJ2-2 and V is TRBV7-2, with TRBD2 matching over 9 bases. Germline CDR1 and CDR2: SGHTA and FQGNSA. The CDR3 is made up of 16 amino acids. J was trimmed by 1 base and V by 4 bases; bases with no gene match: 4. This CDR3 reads CASSYSGSLNTGELFF. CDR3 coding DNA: TGTGCCAGCAGCTATAGCGGGAGTTTGAACACCGGGGAGCTGTTTTTT.

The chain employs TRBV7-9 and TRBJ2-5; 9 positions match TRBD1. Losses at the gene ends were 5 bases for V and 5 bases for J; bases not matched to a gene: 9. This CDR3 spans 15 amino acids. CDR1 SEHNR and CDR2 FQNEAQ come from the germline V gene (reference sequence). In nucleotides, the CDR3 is TGTGCCAGCAGCCGGTACAGGGGGCGTGTGGAGACCCAGTACTTC. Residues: CASSRYRGRVETQYF.

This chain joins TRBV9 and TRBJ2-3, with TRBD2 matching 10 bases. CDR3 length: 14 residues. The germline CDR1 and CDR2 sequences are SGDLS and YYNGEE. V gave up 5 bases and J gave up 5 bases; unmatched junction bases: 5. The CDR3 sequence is CASRSGRAGDTQYF. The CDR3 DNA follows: TGTGCCAGCAGGAGCGGGAGGGCGGGAGATACGCAGTATTTT.

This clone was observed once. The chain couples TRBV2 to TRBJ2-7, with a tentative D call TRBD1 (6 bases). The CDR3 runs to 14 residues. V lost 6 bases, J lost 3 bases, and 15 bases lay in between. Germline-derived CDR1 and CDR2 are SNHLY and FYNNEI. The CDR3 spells CASSWVGTNYEQYF. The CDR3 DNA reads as TGTGCCAGCAGCTGGGTCGGGACAAACTACGAGCAGTACTTC.

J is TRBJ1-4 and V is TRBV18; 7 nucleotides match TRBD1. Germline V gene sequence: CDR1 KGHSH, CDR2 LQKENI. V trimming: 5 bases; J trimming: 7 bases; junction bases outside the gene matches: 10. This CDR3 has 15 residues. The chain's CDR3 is CASSNTGEEGEKLFF. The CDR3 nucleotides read TGTGCCAGCTCAAATACAGGGGAGGAAGGTGAAAAACTGTTTTTT.

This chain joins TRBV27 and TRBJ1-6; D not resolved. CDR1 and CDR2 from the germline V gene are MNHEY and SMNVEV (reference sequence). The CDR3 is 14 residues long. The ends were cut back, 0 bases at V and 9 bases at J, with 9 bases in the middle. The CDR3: CASSLSPGGSPLHF. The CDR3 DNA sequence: TGTGCCAGCAGTTTATCGCCGGGAGGTTCACCCCTCCACTTT.

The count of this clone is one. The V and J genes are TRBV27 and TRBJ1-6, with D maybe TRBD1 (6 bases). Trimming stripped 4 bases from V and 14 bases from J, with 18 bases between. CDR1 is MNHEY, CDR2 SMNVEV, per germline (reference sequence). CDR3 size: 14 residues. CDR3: CASSSSTGYSTLHF. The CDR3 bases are TGTGCCAGCAGTTCCTCGACAGGTTATAGCACCCTCCACTTT.

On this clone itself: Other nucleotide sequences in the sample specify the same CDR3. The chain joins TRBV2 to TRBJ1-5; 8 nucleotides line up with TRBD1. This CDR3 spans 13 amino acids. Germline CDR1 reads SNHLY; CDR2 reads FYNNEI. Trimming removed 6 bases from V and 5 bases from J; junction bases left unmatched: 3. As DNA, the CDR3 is TGTGCCAGCAGGGGGACAGGCGATCAGCCCCAGCATTTT. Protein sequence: CASRGTGDQPQHF.

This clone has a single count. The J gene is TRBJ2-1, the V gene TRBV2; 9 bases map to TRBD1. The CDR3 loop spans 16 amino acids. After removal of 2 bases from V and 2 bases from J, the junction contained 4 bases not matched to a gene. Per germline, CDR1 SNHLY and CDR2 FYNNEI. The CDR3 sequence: CASSEFGTGTYNEQFF. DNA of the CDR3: TGTGCCAGCAGTGAATTTGGGACAGGGACCTACAATGAGCAGTTCTTC.

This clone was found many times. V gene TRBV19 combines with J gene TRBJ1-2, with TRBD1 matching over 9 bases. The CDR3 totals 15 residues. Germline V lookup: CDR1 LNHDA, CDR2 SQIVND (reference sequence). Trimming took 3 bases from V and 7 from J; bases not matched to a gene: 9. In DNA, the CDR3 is TGTGCCAGTAGTATCTCCGGACAGGGGAGGGGTGGCTACACCTTC. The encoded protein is CASSISGQGRGGYTF.

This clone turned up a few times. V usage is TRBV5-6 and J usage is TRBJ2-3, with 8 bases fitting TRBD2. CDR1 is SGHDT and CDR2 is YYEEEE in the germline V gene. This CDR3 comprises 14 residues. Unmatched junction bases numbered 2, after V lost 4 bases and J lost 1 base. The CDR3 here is CASSPGLGTDTQYF. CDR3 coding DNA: TGTGCCAGCAGCCCGGGACTAGGCACAGATACGCAGTATTTT.

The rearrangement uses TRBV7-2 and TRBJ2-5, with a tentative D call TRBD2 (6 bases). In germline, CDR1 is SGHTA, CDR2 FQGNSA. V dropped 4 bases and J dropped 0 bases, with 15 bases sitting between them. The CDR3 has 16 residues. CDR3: CASSSRSLAHQETQYF. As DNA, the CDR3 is TGTGCCAGCAGCTCGAGGAGTCTAGCGCACCAAGAGACCCAGTACTTC.